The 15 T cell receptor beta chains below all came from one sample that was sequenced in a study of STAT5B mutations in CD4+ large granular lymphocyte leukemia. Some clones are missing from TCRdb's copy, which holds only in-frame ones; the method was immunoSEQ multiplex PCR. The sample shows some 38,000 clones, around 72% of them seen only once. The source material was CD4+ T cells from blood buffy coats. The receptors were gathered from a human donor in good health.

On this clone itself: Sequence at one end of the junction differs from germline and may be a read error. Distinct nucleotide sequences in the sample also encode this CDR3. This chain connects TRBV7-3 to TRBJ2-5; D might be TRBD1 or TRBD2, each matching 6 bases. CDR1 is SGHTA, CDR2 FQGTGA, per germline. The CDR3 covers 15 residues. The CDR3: CASSPIWGAQETQYF. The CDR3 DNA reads TGTGCCAGCAGCCCTATCTGGGGGGCCCAAGAGACTCAGTACTTC.

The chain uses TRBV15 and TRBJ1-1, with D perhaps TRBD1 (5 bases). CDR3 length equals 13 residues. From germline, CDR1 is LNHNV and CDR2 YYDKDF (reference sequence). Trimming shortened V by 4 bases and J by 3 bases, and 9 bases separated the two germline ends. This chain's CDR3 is CATSIQVDTEAFF. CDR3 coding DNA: TGTGCCACCAGCATACAGGTTGACACTGAAGCTTTCTTT.

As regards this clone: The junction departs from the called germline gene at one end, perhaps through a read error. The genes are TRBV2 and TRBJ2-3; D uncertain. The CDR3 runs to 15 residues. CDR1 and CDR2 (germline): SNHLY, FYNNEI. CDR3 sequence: CASSQAGIPTDTQYF. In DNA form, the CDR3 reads TGTGCCAGCAGTCAAGCAGGCATACCCACAGATACGCAGTATTTT. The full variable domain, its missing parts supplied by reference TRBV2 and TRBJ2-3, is EPEVTQTPSHQVTQMGQEVILRCVPISNHLYFYWYRQILGQKVEFLVSFYNNEISEKSEIFDDQFSVERPDGSNFTLKIRSTKLEDSAMYFCASSQAGIPTDTQYFGPGTRLTVL.

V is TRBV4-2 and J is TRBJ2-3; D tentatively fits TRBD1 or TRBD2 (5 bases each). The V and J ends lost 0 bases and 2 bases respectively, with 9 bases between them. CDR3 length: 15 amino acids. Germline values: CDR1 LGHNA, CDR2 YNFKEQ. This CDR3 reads CASSQDLGVTDTQYF. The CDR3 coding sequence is TGTGCCAGCAGCCAAGATTTGGGGGTCACAGATACGCAGTATTTT.

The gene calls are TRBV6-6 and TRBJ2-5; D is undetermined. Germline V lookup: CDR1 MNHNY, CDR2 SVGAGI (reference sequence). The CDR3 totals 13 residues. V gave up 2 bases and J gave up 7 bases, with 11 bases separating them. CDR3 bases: TGTGCCAGCAGTTACGACGCCACGGCGACCCAGTACTTC. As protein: CASSYDATATQYF.

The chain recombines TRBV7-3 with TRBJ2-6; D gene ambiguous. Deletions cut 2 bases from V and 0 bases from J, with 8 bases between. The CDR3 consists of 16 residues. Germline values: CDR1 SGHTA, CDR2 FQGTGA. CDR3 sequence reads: CASSLSQLSGANVLTF. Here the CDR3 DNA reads TGTGCCAGCAGCTTATCACAACTCTCTGGGGCCAACGTCCTGACTTTC.

CDR3: CASTQSGGSYNEQFF. The CDR3 DNA reads TGTGCCAGCACCCAAAGCGGGGGCAGTTACAATGAGCAGTTCTTC. The chain is built from TRBV7-3 and TRBJ2-1; 8 nucleotides line up with TRBD2. The CDR3 has 15 amino acids. The junction had 9 bases not matched to a gene; V was cut back by 7 bases and J by 4 bases. Germline-derived CDR1 and CDR2 are SGHTA and FQGTGA.

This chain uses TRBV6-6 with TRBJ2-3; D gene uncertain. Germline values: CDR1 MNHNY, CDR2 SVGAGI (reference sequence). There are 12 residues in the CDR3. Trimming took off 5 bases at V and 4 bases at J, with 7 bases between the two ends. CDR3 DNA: TGTGCCAGCAGTCCCCGAGCAGATACGCAGTATTTT. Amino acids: CASSPRADTQYF.

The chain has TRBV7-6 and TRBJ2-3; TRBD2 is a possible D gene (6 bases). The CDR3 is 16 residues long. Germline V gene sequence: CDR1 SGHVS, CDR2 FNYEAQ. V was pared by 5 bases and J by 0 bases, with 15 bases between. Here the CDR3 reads CASSPWTTPSTDTQYF. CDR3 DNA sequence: TGTGCCAGCAGCCCCTGGACTACTCCTAGCACAGATACGCAGTATTTT.

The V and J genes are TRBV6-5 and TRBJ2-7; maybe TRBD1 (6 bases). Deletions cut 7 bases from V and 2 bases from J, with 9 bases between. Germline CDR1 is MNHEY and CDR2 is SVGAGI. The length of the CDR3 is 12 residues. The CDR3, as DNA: TGTGCCAGCACCGGACAGCCCTACGAGCAGTACTTC. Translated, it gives CASTGQPYEQYF.

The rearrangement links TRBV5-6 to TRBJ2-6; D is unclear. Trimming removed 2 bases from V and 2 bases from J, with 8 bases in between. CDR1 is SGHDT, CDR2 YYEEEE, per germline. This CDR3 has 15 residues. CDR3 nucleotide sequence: TGTGCCAGCAGCTTCTTAGGGACTGGGGCCAACGTCCTGACTTTC. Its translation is CASSFLGTGANVLTF.

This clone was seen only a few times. In DNA, the CDR3 is TGCAGCATCCACAGGAACACCGGGGAGCTGTTTTTT. Translating gives CSIHRNTGELFF. The rearrangement joins TRBV29-1 to TRBJ2-2; D remains unclear. Deletions cut 8 bases from V and 1 base from J, with 8 bases between. The CDR3 totals 12 residues. Germline CDR1 is SQVTM and CDR2 is ANQGSEA.

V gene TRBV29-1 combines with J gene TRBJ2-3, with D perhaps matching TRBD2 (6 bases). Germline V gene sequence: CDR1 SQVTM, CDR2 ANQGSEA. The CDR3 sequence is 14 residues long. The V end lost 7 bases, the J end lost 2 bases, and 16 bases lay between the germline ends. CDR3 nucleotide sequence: TGCAGCGCCGACGGACTACCCATCACAGATACGCAGTATTTT. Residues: CSADGLPITDTQYF.

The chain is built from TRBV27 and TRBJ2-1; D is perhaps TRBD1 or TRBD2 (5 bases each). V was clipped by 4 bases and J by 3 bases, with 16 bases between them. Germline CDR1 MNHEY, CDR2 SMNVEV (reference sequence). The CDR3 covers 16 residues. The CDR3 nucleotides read TGTGCCAGCAGTTCCAGGGACGTCCAGATCTACAATGAGCAGTTCTTC. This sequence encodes CASSSRDVQIYNEQFF.

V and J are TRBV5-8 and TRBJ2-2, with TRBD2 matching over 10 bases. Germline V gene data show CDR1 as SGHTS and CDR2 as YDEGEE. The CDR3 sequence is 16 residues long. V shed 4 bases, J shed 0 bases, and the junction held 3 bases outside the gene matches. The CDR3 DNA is TGTGCCAGCAGCCCCGGACTAGCGGCGAACACCGGGGAGCTGTTTTTT. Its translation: CASSPGLAANTGELFF.